The clone carrying this TCR beta chain was seen only a few times. The target antigen is unknown. The data derive from a study of beta chain features in type 1 diabetes. The CDR3 is 19 residues long. Germline V lookup: CDR1 SGDLS, CDR2 YYNGEE. Trimming cost V 5 bases and J 6 bases; bases outside gene matches: 25. Findings and limits, study-wide: Among all four CD4+ subsets, Type 1 diabetes patients had TCRB CDR3s that were moderately but significantly shorter.

Reverse transcribing all isolated RNA meant expressed TCRB transcripts were sequenced. Data came from immunoSEQ multiplex PCR; TCRdb stores just in-frame clones and leaves some out. The sample comprises approximately 600,000 clones, under 15% of which are singletons, and 0.095% to 0.15% rests with the top ten. The specimen was naive CD4+ T cells from blood. The receptor was derived from a man between 25 and 39 years old with type 1 diabetes. The chain couples TRBV9 to TRBJ2-7, with 8 bases identical to TRBD2. CDR3 amino acids: CASSSRTGTRSSRCCEQYF. CDR3 bases: TGTGCCAGCAGTTCAAGGACCGGGACTAGGTCGTCGCGTTGCTGCGAGCAGTACTTC.